The rows below give T cell receptor beta chains drawn from one sample of a study of T-cell reconstitution after alpha-beta-depleted transplantation in children. Each CDR3 protein gets one entry after TCRdb re-called the PCR reads with MiXCR. Among 500,000 to 750,000 distinct CDR3 sequences, approximately 12% were seen once, and the ten largest hold 2% to 2.5%. The source was PBMCs, mostly from graft donor cells, collected 360 days after TCRalphabeta/CD19-depleted stem cell transplant. Source of these receptors: a male patient between 10 and 17 years old who had a stem cell transplant for acute myeloid leukemia, so the T cells may come from the graft donor. Each CDR3 is given with its conserved first and last residue. Each record gives: D gene, clone size, J gene, V gene, CDR3 protein, CDR3 DNA. D genes are given only for firm matches. The listing skips clone size in some rows; elsewhere it reads once, few, many or a size class.

d_gene: -; abundance: -; j_gene: TRBJ2-1; v_gene: TRBV12-3/TRBV12-4; CDR3aa: CASSLSTGRSPYNEQFF; CDR3nt: TGTGCCAGCAGTTTAAGCACAGGGCGGAGTCCCTACAATGAGCAGTTCTTC
d_gene: TRBD2; abundance: -; j_gene: TRBJ2-7; v_gene: TRBV4-3; CDR3aa: CASSRGSGTYEQYF; CDR3nt: TGCGCCAGCAGCCGGGGAAGCGGGACCTACGAGCAGTACTTC
d_gene: TRBD1; abundance: few; j_gene: TRBJ2-7; v_gene: TRBV20-1; CDR3aa: CSARPPPGGYEQYF; CDR3nt: TGCAGTGCTAGACCTCCCCCAGGGGGCTACGAGCAGTACTTC
d_gene: TRBD2; abundance: many; j_gene: TRBJ2-5; v_gene: TRBV4-3; CDR3aa: CASSQDRGLAEETQYF; CDR3nt: TGCGCCAGCAGCCAAGATAGGGGACTAGCGGAAGAGACCCAGTACTTC
d_gene: TRBD2; abundance: -; j_gene: TRBJ2-1; v_gene: TRBV29-1; CDR3aa: CSVVYGTRHNEQFF; CDR3nt: TGCAGCGTTGTCTATGGGACTAGACACAATGAGCAGTTCTTC
d_gene: -; abundance: many; j_gene: TRBJ2-3; v_gene: TRBV4-3; CDR3aa: CASSQDRLFTDTQYF; CDR3nt: TGCGCCAGCAGCCAAGATCGCCTTTTCACAGATACGCAGTATTTT
d_gene: TRBD2; abundance: -; j_gene: TRBJ2-1; v_gene: TRBV7-6; CDR3aa: CASSLVGTSGRAYLVNEQFF; CDR3nt: TGTGCCAGCAGCTTAGTCGGGACTAGCGGGAGGGCGTATTTAGTGAATGAGCAGTTCTTC
d_gene: -; abundance: -; j_gene: TRBJ2-3; v_gene: TRBV24-1; CDR3aa: CATSDLGQGGTSDTQYF; CDR3nt: TGTGCCACCAGTGATTTAGGCCAGGGGGGGACGTCAGATACGCAGTATTTT
d_gene: -; abundance: -; j_gene: TRBJ2-1; v_gene: TRBV7-2; CDR3aa: CASSFRGDKAIEQFF; CDR3nt: TGTGCCAGCAGCTTCAGGGGGGATAAGGCAATTGAGCAGTTCTTC
d_gene: -; abundance: few; j_gene: TRBJ1-5; v_gene: TRBV28; CDR3aa: CASSGTLQGPFNQPQHF; CDR3nt: TGTGCCAGCAGTGGAACCCTGCAGGGTCCCTTCAATCAGCCCCAGCATTTT
d_gene: -; abundance: -; j_gene: TRBJ1-1; v_gene: TRBV11-3; CDR3aa: CASSLIRSAEAFF; CDR3nt: TGTGCCAGCAGCTTAATCAGGAGCGCTGAAGCTTTCTTT
d_gene: -; abundance: -; j_gene: TRBJ1-5; v_gene: TRBV20-1; CDR3aa: CSARDGGSRSLNSNQPQHF; CDR3nt: TGCAGTGCTAGAGATGGGGGGTCTAGGTCTTTGAATAGCAATCAGCCCCAGCATTTT
d_gene: -; abundance: few; j_gene: TRBJ2-1; v_gene: TRBV28; CDR3aa: CASSLFGPNNEQFF; CDR3nt: TGTGCCAGCAGTTTGTTTGGGCCTAACAATGAGCAGTTCTTC
d_gene: -; abundance: medium-sized; j_gene: TRBJ2-6; v_gene: TRBV10-3; CDR3aa: CAITGDGANVLTF; CDR3nt: TGTGCCATCACAGGGGATGGGGCCAACGTCCTGACTTTC
d_gene: -; abundance: -; j_gene: TRBJ2-3; v_gene: TRBV14; CDR3aa: CASSQDGTDTQYF; CDR3nt: TGTGCCAGCAGCCAAGATGGAACAGATACGCAGTATTTT
d_gene: TRBD2; abundance: -; j_gene: TRBJ2-7; v_gene: TRBV28; CDR3aa: CASTSAGTIYEQYF; CDR3nt: TGTGCCAGCACCTCAGCGGGAACAATCTACGAGCAGTACTTC
d_gene: -; abundance: -; j_gene: TRBJ2-7; v_gene: TRBV12-3/TRBV12-4; CDR3aa: CASSDGQTSGEQYF; CDR3nt: TGTGCCAGCAGCGACGGACAGACCTCTGGCGAGCAGTACTTC
d_gene: -; abundance: few; j_gene: TRBJ1-3; v_gene: TRBV7-2; CDR3aa: CASSVQMFHGGNTIYF; CDR3nt: TGTGCCAGCAGCGTCCAGATGTTCCACGGTGGAAACACCATATATTTT
d_gene: -; abundance: few; j_gene: TRBJ2-1; v_gene: TRBV6-2/TRBV6-3; CDR3aa: CASSLLPYNEQFF; CDR3nt: TGTGCCAGCAGCCTCCTCCCCTACAATGAGCAGTTCTTC
d_gene: TRBD2; abundance: -; j_gene: TRBJ2-1; v_gene: TRBV7-9; CDR3aa: CASSVGGAGIYNEQFF; CDR3nt: TGTGCCAGCAGCGTCGGGGGAGCGGGAATCTACAATGAGCAGTTCTTC
d_gene: -; abundance: -; j_gene: TRBJ2-1; v_gene: TRBV20-1; CDR3aa: CSAKTTERQVRNEQFF; CDR3nt: TGCAGTGCCAAAACCACCGAGCGACAGGTACGCAATGAGCAGTTCTTC
d_gene: TRBD2; abundance: -; j_gene: TRBJ2-2; v_gene: TRBV7-9; CDR3aa: CASSFQGTSHTGELFF; CDR3nt: TGTGCCAGCAGCTTTCAAGGGACTAGCCACACCGGGGAGCTGTTTTTT
d_gene: -; abundance: -; j_gene: TRBJ2-3; v_gene: TRBV10-3; CDR3aa: CATQGLTDTQYF; CDR3nt: TGTGCCACTCAGGGCTTAACAGATACGCAGTATTTT
d_gene: -; abundance: -; j_gene: TRBJ2-1; v_gene: TRBV10-2; CDR3aa: CASSGERSHNEQFF; CDR3nt: TGCGCCAGCAGCGGTGAACGCTCCCACAATGAGCAGTTCTTC
d_gene: -; abundance: few; j_gene: TRBJ2-3; v_gene: TRBV4-3; CDR3aa: CASSQDGWGTDTQYF; CDR3nt: TGCGCCAGCAGCCAAGATGGATGGGGCACAGATACGCAGTATTTT
d_gene: TRBD2; abundance: -; j_gene: TRBJ2-1; v_gene: TRBV9; CDR3aa: CASSVASSGRSDEQFF; CDR3nt: TGTGCCAGCAGCGTAGCTTCTAGCGGGAGATCGGATGAGCAGTTCTTC
d_gene: -; abundance: few; j_gene: TRBJ1-3; v_gene: TRBV28; CDR3aa: CASSLDRSGNTIYF; CDR3nt: TGTGCCAGCAGTCTAGACCGCTCTGGAAACACCATATATTTT
d_gene: -; abundance: many; j_gene: TRBJ2-1; v_gene: TRBV20-1; CDR3aa: CSARDPRVSYNEQFF; CDR3nt: TGCAGTGCTAGAGATCCTAGGGTCTCCTACAATGAGCAGTTCTTC
d_gene: -; abundance: many; j_gene: TRBJ2-1; v_gene: TRBV14; CDR3aa: CASSQYRLNEQFF; CDR3nt: TGTGCCAGCAGCCAATATCGGCTAAATGAGCAGTTCTTC
d_gene: TRBD1; abundance: many; j_gene: TRBJ1-1; v_gene: TRBV5-1; CDR3aa: CASRQPGGLTEAFF; CDR3nt: TGCGCCAGCAGACAACCAGGGGGTTTGACTGAAGCTTTCTTT
d_gene: TRBD1; abundance: -; j_gene: TRBJ2-7; v_gene: TRBV5-6; CDR3aa: CASSFLEDRGSYEQYF; CDR3nt: TGTGCCAGCAGCTTTCTGGAGGACAGGGGCTCCTACGAGCAGTACTTC
d_gene: -; abundance: few; j_gene: TRBJ2-5; v_gene: TRBV3-1; CDR3aa: CASSQDIGRETQYF; CDR3nt: TGTGCCAGCAGCCAAGATATAGGCCGGGAGACCCAGTACTTC
d_gene: -; abundance: many; j_gene: TRBJ2-1; v_gene: TRBV12-3/TRBV12-4; CDR3aa: CASSPESIPSEQFF; CDR3nt: TGTGCCAGCAGTCCCGAAAGTATTCCGTCTGAGCAGTTCTTC
d_gene: -; abundance: -; j_gene: TRBJ1-4; v_gene: TRBV7-2; CDR3aa: CASSPYGGAWEKLFF; CDR3nt: TGTGCCAGCAGCCCCTACGGGGGGGCATGGGAAAAACTGTTTTTT
d_gene: TRBD1; abundance: few; j_gene: TRBJ2-3; v_gene: TRBV15; CDR3aa: CATSRADRGKTDTQYF; CDR3nt: TGTGCCACCAGCAGAGCTGACAGGGGGAAAACAGATACGCAGTATTTT
d_gene: TRBD1; abundance: few; j_gene: TRBJ2-1; v_gene: TRBV28; CDR3aa: CASSDWTGGYNEQFF; CDR3nt: TGTGCCAGCAGCGACTGGACAGGGGGCTACAATGAGCAGTTCTTC
d_gene: TRBD1; abundance: few; j_gene: TRBJ2-5; v_gene: TRBV27; CDR3aa: CASSFGDRGLLAVKDQYF; CDR3nt: TGTGCCAGCAGTTTTGGGGACAGGGGGTTACTAGCGGTGAAGGACCAGTACTTC
d_gene: TRBD2; abundance: -; j_gene: TRBJ2-5; v_gene: TRBV20-1; CDR3aa: CGGTSGPQETQYF; CDR3nt: TGCGGCGGGACTAGCGGTCCTCAAGAGACCCAGTACTTC
d_gene: -; abundance: -; j_gene: TRBJ2-7; v_gene: TRBV6-5; CDR3aa: CASSYARVHPYEQYF; CDR3nt: TGTGCCAGCAGTTACGCCCGCGTCCACCCCTACGAGCAGTACTTC
d_gene: -; abundance: -; j_gene: TRBJ1-5; v_gene: TRBV20-1; CDR3aa: CSAPRGDSNQPQHF; CDR3nt: TGCAGTGCTCCCCGTGGGGATAGCAATCAGCCCCAGCATTTT
d_gene: -; abundance: -; j_gene: TRBJ1-1; v_gene: TRBV15; CDR3aa: CATTRAGHYTEAFF; CDR3nt: TGTGCCACCACCCGGGCAGGCCATTACACTGAAGCTTTCTTT
d_gene: -; abundance: -; j_gene: TRBJ2-1; v_gene: TRBV5-5; CDR3aa: CASSLEGPTYNEQFF; CDR3nt: TGTGCCAGCAGCTTGGAGGGACCAACCTACAATGAGCAGTTCTTC
d_gene: -; abundance: -; j_gene: TRBJ1-1; v_gene: TRBV7-3; CDR3aa: CASSRPGVGRTEAFF; CDR3nt: TGTGCCAGCAGCCGCCCGGGGGTAGGGAGAACTGAAGCTTTCTTT
d_gene: -; abundance: -; j_gene: TRBJ2-2; v_gene: TRBV29-1; CDR3aa: CSVEKWENTGELFF; CDR3nt: TGCAGCGTTGAAAAGTGGGAGAACACCGGGGAGCTGTTTTTT
d_gene: TRBD2; abundance: -; j_gene: TRBJ2-7; v_gene: TRBV28; CDR3aa: CASSPGTSGEGREALYEQYF; CDR3nt: TGTGCCAGCAGTCCCGGCACTAGCGGGGAGGGGCGAGAAGCCCTTTACGAGCAGTACTTC
d_gene: TRBD1; abundance: few; j_gene: TRBJ2-7; v_gene: TRBV11-2; CDR3aa: CASRTGTAESWFKYF; CDR3nt: TGTGCCAGCAGAACCGGGACAGCCGAAAGTTGGTTTAAGTACTTC
d_gene: -; abundance: few; j_gene: TRBJ2-1; v_gene: TRBV7-2; CDR3aa: CASSLLRSYNEQFF; CDR3nt: TGTGCCAGCAGCCTTCTTCGATCCTACAATGAGCAGTTCTTC
d_gene: TRBD2; abundance: few; j_gene: TRBJ2-7; v_gene: TRBV12-3/TRBV12-4; CDR3aa: CASSKGDYQYEQYF; CDR3nt: TGTGCCAGCAGTAAAGGGGACTACCAATACGAGCAGTACTTC
d_gene: TRBD2; abundance: few; j_gene: TRBJ2-7; v_gene: TRBV7-2; CDR3aa: CASSFSGSRSEQYF; CDR3nt: TGTGCCAGCAGCTTTAGCGGGAGTCGTAGCGAGCAGTACTTC
d_gene: TRBD1; abundance: few; j_gene: TRBJ1-1; v_gene: TRBV28; CDR3aa: CASSWADRVNTEAFF; CDR3nt: TGTGCCAGCAGTTGGGCGGACAGGGTGAACACTGAAGCTTTCTTT
d_gene: -; abundance: few; j_gene: TRBJ2-7; v_gene: TRBV7-6; CDR3aa: CASSPTRTAAYEQYF; CDR3nt: TGTGCCAGCAGCCCAACACGGACAGCAGCTTACGAGCAGTACTTC